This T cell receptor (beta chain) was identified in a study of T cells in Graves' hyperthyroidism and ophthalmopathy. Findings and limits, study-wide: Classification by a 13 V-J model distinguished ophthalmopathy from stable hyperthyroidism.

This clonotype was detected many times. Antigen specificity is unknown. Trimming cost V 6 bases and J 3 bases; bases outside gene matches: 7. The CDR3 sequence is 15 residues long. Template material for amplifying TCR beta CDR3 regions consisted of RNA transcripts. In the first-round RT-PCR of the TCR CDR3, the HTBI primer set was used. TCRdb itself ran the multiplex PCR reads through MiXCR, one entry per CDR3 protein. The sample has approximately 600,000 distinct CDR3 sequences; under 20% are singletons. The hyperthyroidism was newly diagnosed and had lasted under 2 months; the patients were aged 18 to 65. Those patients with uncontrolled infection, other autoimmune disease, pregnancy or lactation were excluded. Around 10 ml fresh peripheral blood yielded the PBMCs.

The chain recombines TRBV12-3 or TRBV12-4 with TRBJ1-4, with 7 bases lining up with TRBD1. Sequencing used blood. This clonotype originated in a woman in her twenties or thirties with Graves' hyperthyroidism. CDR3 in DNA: TGTGCCAGCAGGTACAGGGGTCTAGCTAATGAAAAACTGTTTTTT. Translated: CASRYRGLANEKLFF.